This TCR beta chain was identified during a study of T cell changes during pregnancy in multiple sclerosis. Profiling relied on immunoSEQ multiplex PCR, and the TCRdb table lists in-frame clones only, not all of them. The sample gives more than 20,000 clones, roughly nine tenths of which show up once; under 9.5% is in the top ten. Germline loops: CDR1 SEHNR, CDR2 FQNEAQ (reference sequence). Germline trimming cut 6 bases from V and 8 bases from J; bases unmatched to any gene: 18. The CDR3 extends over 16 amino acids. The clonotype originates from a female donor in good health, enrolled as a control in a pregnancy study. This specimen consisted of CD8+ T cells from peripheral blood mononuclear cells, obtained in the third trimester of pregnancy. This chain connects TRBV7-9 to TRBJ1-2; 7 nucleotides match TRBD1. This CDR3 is CASRPRGRGVAPGYTF. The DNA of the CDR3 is TGTGCCAGCAGGCCGAGGGGGCGGGGCGTGGCCCCCGGCTACACCTTC.